The 17 T cell receptor beta chains listed next were all sequenced from one sample in a study of STAT5B mutations in CD4+ large granular lymphocyte leukemia. Profiled with immunoSEQ multiplex PCR; TCRdb holds only in-frame clones, not every one. The repertoire holds about 38,000 clones, with about 80% as singletons. Sequenced sample: CD4+ T cells from blood buffy coats. The receptors were gathered from a human donor in good health.

V is TRBV6-5 and J is TRBJ2-3; 10 positions agree with TRBD2. The germline V gene encodes CDR1 MNHEY and CDR2 SVGAGI. The CDR3 totals 14 residues. V was pared by 5 bases and J by 2 bases, with 1 base of the junction left unmatched. CDR3 sequence: CASSGLAVTDTQYF. The CDR3 DNA follows: TGTGCCAGCAGTGGACTAGCGGTCACAGATACGCAGTATTTT.

The rearrangement links TRBV7-9 to TRBJ1-2; D remains unclear. Germline CDR1 SEHNR, CDR2 FQNEAQ (reference sequence). The CDR3 extends over 10 amino acids. Trimming removed 10 bases from V and 4 bases from J, with 7 bases in between. CDR3 sequence (DNA): TGTGCCATTTACAGCTATGGCTACACCTTC. Translated, it gives CAIYSYGYTF.

This clone was observed once. The chain joins TRBV19 to TRBJ2-7, with TRBD1 matching over 12 bases. V was pared by 9 bases and J by 4 bases, with 4 bases of the junction left unmatched. Germline lookup yields CDR1 LNHDA and CDR2 SQIVND (reference sequence). The CDR3 is made up of 13 amino acids. The CDR3 nucleotides read TGTGCCAGCCGGGACAGGGGGCGGTACGAGCAGTACTTC. Amino acid sequence: CASRDRGRYEQYF.

The genes are TRBV7-2 and TRBJ2-1; D is undetermined. Trimming removed 1 base from V and 2 bases from J, with 9 bases in between. Per the germline V gene, CDR1 is SGHTA and CDR2 is FQGNSA. There are 15 residues in the CDR3. DNA for the CDR3: TGTGCCAGCAGCTTAGGTAGCACTCCCTACAATGAGCAGTTCTTC. Translation gives CASSLGSTPYNEQFF. Using reference TRBV7-2 and TRBJ2-1 for the parts outside the CDR3, the full variable domain is GAGVSQSPSNKVTEKGKDVELRCDPISGHTALYWYRQSLGQGLEFLIYFQGNSAPDKSGLPSDRFSAERTGGSVSTLTIQRTQQEDSAVYLCASSLGSTPYNEQFFGPGTRLTVL.

This chain joins TRBV5-8 and TRBJ2-7; D gene unclear. This CDR3 spans 16 amino acids. From germline, CDR1 is SGHTS and CDR2 YDEGEE. Deletions cut 0 bases from V and 2 bases from J, with 15 bases between. The CDR3 sequence: CASSLAVAATAYEQYF. The CDR3 region has the DNA TGTGCCAGCAGCTTGGCCGTCGCGGCCACCGCCTACGAGCAGTACTTC. Combining the CDR3 with reference TRBV5-8 and TRBJ2-7 gives the whole variable domain EAGVTQSPTHLIKTRGQQATLRCSPISGHTSVYWYQQALGLGLQFLLWYDEGEERNRGNFPPRFSGRQFPNYSSELNVNALELEDSALYLCASSLAVAATAYEQYFGPGTRLTVT.

The V gene is TRBV12-5, the J gene TRBJ2-7; 8 positions agree with TRBD1. CDR3 length equals 16 residues. Unmatched junction bases numbered 10, after V lost 4 bases and J lost 2 bases. CDR1 is LGHNT and CDR2 is FRNRAP in the germline V gene. CDR3 DNA: TGTGCTAGTGGTTCGGTACTGGGACAGGTGCCCTACGAGCAGTACTTC. Encoded protein: CASGSVLGQVPYEQYF.

This chain uses TRBV27 with TRBJ2-5, with 9 bases fitting TRBD1. CDR1 and CDR2 from the germline V gene are MNHEY and SMNVEV (reference sequence). Trimming cost V 5 bases and J 1 base; bases outside gene matches: 8. This CDR3 contains 16 residues. The CDR3 DNA follows: TGTGCCAGCAGTCCCCGGGACAGGGTAATCCAAGAGACCCAGTACTTC. Its protein product is CASSPRDRVIQETQYF.

This chain links TRBV5-6 with TRBJ2-1; TRBD1 aligns across 7 bases. Germline V gene data show CDR1 as SGHDT and CDR2 as YYEEEE. Losses at the gene ends were 1 base for V and 9 bases for J; bases not matched to a gene: 1. The CDR3 covers 12 residues. CDR3 bases: TGTGCCAGCAGCTTGACAGGGGTTGAGCAGTTCTTC. Amino acids: CASSLTGVEQFF.

CDR3: CASSHDGTGFYEQYF. CDR3 nucleotide sequence: TGTGCCAGCAGCCATGATGGGACAGGGTTTTACGAGCAGTACTTC. The chain has TRBV6-5 and TRBJ2-7, with TRBD1 matching over 9 bases. CDR3 length: 15 residues. Germline V gene sequence: CDR1 MNHEY, CDR2 SVGAGI. Unmatched junction bases numbered 10, after V lost 6 bases and J lost 4 bases.

The chain combines TRBV10-3 with TRBJ2-2; 10 nucleotides line up with TRBD1. V was pared by 7 bases and J by 7 bases, with 9 bases of the junction left unmatched. There are 15 residues in the CDR3. Germline V CDR1 and CDR2: ENHRY, SYGVKD. CDR3 sequence (DNA): TGTGCCATCACTCGCCGGGGGACAGGGGACGGGGAGCTGTTTTTT. Protein sequence: CAITRRGTGDGELFF.

This clone was picked up a small number of times. V gene TRBV10-3 combines with J gene TRBJ1-2; D uncertain. The V and J ends lost 0 bases and 8 bases respectively, with 4 bases between them. From germline, CDR1 is ENHRY and CDR2 SYGVKD. The CDR3 consists of 11 residues. The CDR3 bases are TGTGCCATCAGTGAGTCGGTAGGCTACACCTTC. As protein: CAISESVGYTF.

This chain joins TRBV19 and TRBJ2-5; 7 positions match TRBD1. Germline V lookup: CDR1 LNHDA, CDR2 SQIVND (reference sequence). The CDR3 is 14 amino acids. With V trimmed by 4 bases and J by 1 base, 3 bases remained unmatched. The CDR3 region has the DNA TGTGCCAGTAGTACAGGGACAGCCCAAGAGACCCAGTACTTC. It translates to CASSTGTAQETQYF.

Concerning this clone: An end of the junction does not agree with germline; a read error may underlie this. The chain combines TRBV7-7 with TRBJ2-1; TRBD1 is a possible D gene (5 bases). The CDR3 runs to 12 residues. Germline-derived CDR1 and CDR2 are SSHAT and FNYEAQ (reference sequence). CDR3 in amino acids: CASSQQGNEQFF. As DNA, the CDR3 is TGTGCTAGCAGCCAGCAGGGTAATGAGCAGTTCTTC.

The chain recombines TRBV7-2 with TRBJ2-5; TRBD2 matches at 10 bases. V gave up 7 bases and J gave up 2 bases; unmatched junction bases: 10. Germline V gives CDR1 SGHTA, CDR2 FQGNSA. This CDR3 has 16 amino acids. Written as DNA, the CDR3 is TGTGCCAGCAACGGGTGGGCTAGCGGGAGACAAGAGACCCAGTACTTC. Protein: CASNGWASGRQETQYF.

The chain has TRBV6-4 and TRBJ1-6; D may be TRBD1 (5 bases). Germline assignment: CDR1 MRHNA and CDR2 SNTAGT. Trimming removed 2 bases at V and 7 bases at J, with 9 bases between. The CDR3 totals 14 residues. The CDR3 protein is CASSDRDGNSPLHF. The CDR3 DNA reads TGTGCCAGCAGTGACCGGGACGGGAATTCACCCCTCCACTTT.

This chain uses TRBV27 with TRBJ2-7; tentative D call: TRBD2 (6 bases). This CDR3 is 11 amino acids long. Germline V gene data show CDR1 as MNHEY and CDR2 as SMNVEV (reference sequence). V shed 8 bases and J shed 3 bases, with 8 bases lying between them. CDR3 bases: TGTGCCAGCGGGGGGTACTACGAGCAGTACTTC. Amino acid sequence: CASGGYYEQYF.

This clone came up once. The V and J genes are TRBV7-9 and TRBJ2-3; weak D call: TRBD2 (5 bases). Trimming shortened V by 7 bases and J by 0 bases, and 14 bases separated the two germline ends. CDR1 is SEHNR, CDR2 FQNEAQ, per germline (reference sequence). The CDR3 is 15 residues long. The DNA for the CDR3 is TGTGCCAGCAAAAGCCGGACTGAAAGCACAGATACGCAGTATTTT. Translation: CASKSRTESTDTQYF.